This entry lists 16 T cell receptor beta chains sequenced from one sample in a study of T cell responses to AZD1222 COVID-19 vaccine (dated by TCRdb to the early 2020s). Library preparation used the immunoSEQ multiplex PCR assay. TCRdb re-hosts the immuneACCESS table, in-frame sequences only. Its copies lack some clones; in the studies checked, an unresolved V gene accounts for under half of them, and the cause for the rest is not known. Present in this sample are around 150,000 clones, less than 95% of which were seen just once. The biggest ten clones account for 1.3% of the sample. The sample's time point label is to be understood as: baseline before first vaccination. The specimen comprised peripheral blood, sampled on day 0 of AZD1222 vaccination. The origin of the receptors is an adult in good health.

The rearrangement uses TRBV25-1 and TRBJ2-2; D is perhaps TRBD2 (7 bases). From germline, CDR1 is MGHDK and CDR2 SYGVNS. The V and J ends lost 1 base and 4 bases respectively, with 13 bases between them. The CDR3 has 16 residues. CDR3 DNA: TGTGCCAGCAGTGAATTGGGGGGGCGGCTCACCGGGGAGCTGTTTTTT. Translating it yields CASSELGGRLTGELFF.

The CDR3 region has the DNA TGTGCCAGCAGTTTAGAGGCAGAGAACTATGGCTACACCTTC. Its translation: CASSLEAENYGYTF. The V call is TRBV28, the J call TRBJ1-2; D unresolved. From germline, CDR1 is MDHEN and CDR2 SYDVKM. V dropped 2 bases and J dropped 2 bases, with 9 bases sitting between them. The CDR3 is 14 amino acids.

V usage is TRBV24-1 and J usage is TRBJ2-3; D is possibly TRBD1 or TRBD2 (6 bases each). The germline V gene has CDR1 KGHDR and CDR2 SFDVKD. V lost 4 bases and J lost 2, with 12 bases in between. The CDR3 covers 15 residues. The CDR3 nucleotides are TGTGCCACCAGTGACCCGGGGGCAGCCACAGATACGCAGTATTTT. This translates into CATSDPGAATDTQYF.

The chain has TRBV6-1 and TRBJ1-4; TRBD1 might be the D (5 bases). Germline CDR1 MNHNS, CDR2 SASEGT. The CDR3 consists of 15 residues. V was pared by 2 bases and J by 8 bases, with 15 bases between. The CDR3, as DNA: TGTGCCAGCAGTGAAATACAGGCCATGAAGGAAAAACTGTTTTTT. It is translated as CASSEIQAMKEKLFF.

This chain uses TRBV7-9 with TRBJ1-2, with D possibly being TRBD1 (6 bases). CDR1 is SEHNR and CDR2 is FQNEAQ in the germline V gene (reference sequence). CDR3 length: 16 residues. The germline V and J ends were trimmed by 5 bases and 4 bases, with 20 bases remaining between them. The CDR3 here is CASSPGYRGASYGYTF. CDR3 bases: TGTGCCAGCAGCCCAGGTTATAGGGGGGCAAGCTATGGCTACACCTTC.

CDR3 in amino acids: CASSGPGAYNEQFF. In DNA, the CDR3 is TGTGCCAGCAGTGGGCCAGGGGCCTACAATGAGCAGTTCTTC. This chain joins TRBV2 and TRBJ2-1, with D maybe TRBD1 (6 bases). The CDR3 sequence is 14 residues long. Germline V gene lookup returns CDR1 SNHLY and CDR2 FYNNEI. The V gene lost 4 bases and the J gene lost 2 bases, with 9 bases spanning the gap.

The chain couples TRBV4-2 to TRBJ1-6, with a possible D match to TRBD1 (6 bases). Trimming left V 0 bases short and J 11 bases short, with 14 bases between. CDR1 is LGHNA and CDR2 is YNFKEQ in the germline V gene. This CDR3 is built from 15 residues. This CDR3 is CASSQDYQGTPPLHF. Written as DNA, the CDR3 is TGTGCCAGCAGCCAAGATTACCAGGGGACGCCACCCCTCCACTTT.

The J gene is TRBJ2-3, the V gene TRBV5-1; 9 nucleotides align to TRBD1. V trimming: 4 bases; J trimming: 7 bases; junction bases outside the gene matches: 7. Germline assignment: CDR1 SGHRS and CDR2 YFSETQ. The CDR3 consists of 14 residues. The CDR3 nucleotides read TGCGCCAGCAGCCCAGGGACAGGGAGGCATACGCAGTATTTT. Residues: CASSPGTGRHTQYF.

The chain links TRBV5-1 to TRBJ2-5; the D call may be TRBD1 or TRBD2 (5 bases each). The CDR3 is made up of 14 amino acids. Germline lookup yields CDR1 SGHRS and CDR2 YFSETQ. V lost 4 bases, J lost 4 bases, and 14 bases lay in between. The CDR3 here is CASSRDPPLETQYF. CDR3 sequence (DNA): TGCGCCAGCAGCCGGGACCCTCCTCTAGAGACCCAGTACTTC. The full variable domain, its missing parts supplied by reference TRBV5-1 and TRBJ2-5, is KAGVTQTPRYLIKTRGQQVTLSCSPISGHRSVSWYQQTPGQGLQFLFEYFSETQRNKGNFPGRFSGRQFSNSRSEMNVSTLELGDSALYLCASSRDPPLETQYFGPGTRLLVL.

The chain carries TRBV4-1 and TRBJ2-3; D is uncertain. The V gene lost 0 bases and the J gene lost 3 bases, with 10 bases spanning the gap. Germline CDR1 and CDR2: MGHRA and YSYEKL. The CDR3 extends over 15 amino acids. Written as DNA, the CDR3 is TGCGCCAGCAGCCAAGACAGGTTGAAGACAGATACGCAGTATTTT. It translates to CASSQDRLKTDTQYF.

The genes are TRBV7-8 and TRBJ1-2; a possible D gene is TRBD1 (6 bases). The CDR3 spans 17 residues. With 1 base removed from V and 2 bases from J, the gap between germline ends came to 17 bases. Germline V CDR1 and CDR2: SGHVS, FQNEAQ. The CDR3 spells CASSLGITWDTNYGYTF. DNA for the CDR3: TGTGCCAGCAGCTTAGGTATTACGTGGGACACAAACTATGGCTACACCTTC.

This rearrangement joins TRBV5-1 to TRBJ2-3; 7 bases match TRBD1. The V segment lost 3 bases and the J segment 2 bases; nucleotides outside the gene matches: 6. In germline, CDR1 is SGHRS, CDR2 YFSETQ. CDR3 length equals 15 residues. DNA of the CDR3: TGCGCCAGCAGCTCGACAGGGATGTCCACAGATACGCAGTATTTT. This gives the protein CASSSTGMSTDTQYF.

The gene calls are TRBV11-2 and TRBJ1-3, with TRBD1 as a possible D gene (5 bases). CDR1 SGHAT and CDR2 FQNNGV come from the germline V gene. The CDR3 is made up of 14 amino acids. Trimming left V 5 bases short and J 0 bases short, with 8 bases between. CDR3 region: CASSPGISGNTIYF. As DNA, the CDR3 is TGTGCCAGCAGCCCAGGGATCTCTGGAAACACCATATATTTT.

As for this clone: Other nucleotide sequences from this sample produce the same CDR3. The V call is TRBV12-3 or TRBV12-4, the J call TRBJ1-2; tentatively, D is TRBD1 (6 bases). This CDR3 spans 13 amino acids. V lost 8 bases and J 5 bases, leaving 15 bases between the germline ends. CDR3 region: CASSLDRGYGYTF. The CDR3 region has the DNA TGTGCCAGCTCCCTGGACAGAGGGTATGGCTACACCTTC.

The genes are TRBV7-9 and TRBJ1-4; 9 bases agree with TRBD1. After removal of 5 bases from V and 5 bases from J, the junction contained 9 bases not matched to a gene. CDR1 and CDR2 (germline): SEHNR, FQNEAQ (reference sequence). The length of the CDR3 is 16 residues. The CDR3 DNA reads TGTGCCAGCAGCCCAATCCCGGGACAGGGAAATGAAAAACTGTTTTTT. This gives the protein CASSPIPGQGNEKLFF.

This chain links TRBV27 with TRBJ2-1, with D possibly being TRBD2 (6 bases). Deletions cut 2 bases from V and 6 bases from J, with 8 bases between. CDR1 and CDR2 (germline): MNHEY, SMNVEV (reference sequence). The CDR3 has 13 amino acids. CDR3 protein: CASSLGGINEQFF. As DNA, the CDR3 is TGTGCCAGCAGTTTAGGGGGGATCAATGAGCAGTTCTTC.